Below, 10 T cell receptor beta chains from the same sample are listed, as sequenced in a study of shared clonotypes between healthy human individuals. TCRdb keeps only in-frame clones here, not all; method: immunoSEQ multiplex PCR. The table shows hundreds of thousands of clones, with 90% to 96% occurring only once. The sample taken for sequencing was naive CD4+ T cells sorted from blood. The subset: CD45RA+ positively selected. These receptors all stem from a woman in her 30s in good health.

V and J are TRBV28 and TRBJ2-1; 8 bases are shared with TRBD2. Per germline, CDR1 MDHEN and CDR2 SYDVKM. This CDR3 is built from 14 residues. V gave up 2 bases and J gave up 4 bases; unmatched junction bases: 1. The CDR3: CASSLGTSYNEQFF. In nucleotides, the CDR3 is TGTGCCAGCAGTTTAGGGACTAGTTACAATGAGCAGTTCTTC.

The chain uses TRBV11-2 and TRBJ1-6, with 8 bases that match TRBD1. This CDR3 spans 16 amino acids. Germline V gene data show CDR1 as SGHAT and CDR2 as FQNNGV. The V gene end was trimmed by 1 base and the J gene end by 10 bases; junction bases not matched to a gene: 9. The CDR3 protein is CASSLAGQGTGSPLHF. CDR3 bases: TGTGCCAGCAGCTTAGCTGGACAGGGAACGGGCTCACCCCTCCACTTT.

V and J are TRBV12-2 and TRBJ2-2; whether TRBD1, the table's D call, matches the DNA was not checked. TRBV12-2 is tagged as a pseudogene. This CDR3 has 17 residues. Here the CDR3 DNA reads TGTGCAAGTCGCTTAGCCATGGGGACAGGCGGTCACGGGGAGCTGTTTTTT. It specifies CASRLAMGTGGHGELFF.

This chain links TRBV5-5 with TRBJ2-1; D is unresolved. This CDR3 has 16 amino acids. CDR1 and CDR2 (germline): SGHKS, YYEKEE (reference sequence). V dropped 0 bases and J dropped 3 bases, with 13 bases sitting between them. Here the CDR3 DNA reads TGTGCCAGCAGCTTGGCCTCGTCCTGGGGCTACAATGAGCAGTTCTTC. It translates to CASSLASSWGYNEQFF.

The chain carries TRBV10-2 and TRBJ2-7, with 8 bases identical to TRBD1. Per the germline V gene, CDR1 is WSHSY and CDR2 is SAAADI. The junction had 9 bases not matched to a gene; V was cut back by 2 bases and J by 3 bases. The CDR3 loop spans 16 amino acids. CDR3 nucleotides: TGCGCCAGCAGTGAGCCCCTAGGACAGGGAAACTACGAGCAGTACTTC. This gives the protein CASSEPLGQGNYEQYF.

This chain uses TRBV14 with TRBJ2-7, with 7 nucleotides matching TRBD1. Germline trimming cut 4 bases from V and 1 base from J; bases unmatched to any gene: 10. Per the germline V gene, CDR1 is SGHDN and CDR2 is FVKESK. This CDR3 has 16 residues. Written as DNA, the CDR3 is TGTGCCAGCAGCCCAACACCGGGACAGACTTCCTACGAGCAGTACTTC. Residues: CASSPTPGQTSYEQYF.

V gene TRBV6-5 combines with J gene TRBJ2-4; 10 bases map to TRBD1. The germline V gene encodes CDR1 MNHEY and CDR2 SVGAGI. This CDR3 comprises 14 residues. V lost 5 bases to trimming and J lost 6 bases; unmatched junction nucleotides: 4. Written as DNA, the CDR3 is TGTGCCAGCAGTACCTGGACAGGGGGAAACATTCAGTACTTC. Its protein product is CASSTWTGGNIQYF.

CDR3 DNA: TGTGCCAGCAGTTTCTTGGGAGTTGGGAATCAGCCCCAGCATTTT. Encoded protein: CASSFLGVGNQPQHF. The chain carries TRBV28 and TRBJ1-5; no reliable D call. Germline V gene lookup returns CDR1 MDHEN and CDR2 SYDVKM. V was cut by 3 bases and J by 4 bases, with 13 bases left in between. The CDR3 totals 15 residues.

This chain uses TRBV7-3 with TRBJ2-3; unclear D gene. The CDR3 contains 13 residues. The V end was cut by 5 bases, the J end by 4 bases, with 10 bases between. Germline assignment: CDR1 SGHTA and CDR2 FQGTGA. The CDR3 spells CASSPEWSDTQYF. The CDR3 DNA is TGTGCCAGCAGCCCGGAGTGGTCAGATACGCAGTATTTT. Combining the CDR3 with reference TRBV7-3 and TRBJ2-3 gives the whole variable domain GAGVSQTPSNKVTEKGKYVELRCDPISGHTALYWYRQSLGQGPEFLIYFQGTGAADDSGLPNDRFFAVRPEGSVSTLKIQRTERGDSAVYLCASSPEWSDTQYFGPGTRLTVL.

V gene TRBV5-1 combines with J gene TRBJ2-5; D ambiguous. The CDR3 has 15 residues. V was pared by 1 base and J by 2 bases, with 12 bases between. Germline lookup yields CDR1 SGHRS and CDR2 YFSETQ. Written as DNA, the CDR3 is TGCGCCAGCAGCTTGCGAAGCCTAAATCAAGAGACCCAGTACTTC. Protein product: CASSLRSLNQETQYF.